These 30 T cell receptor beta chains share one sample of origin, sequenced in a study of T cell responses to AZD1222 COVID-19 vaccine. TCRdb's table, derived via immunoSEQ multiplex PCR, lists solely in-frame clones and lacks some. The sample carries more than 85,000 clones, 70% to 90% recorded once. Specimen: peripheral blood, collected on day 0 of AZD1222 vaccination. Receptor source: an adult in good health.

The chain couples TRBV10-1 to TRBJ2-3; TRBD2 agrees at 10 bases. CDR3 length equals 17 residues. The V and J ends lost 4 bases and 2 bases, in that order; junction bases with no gene match: 9. Germline V gene lookup returns CDR1 WNHNN and CDR2 SYGVQD (reference sequence). CDR3 coding DNA: TGCGCCAGCAGTGGGGAAACTAGCGGGACCTCCACAGATACGCAGTATTTT. Its translation is CASSGETSGTSTDTQYF.

The rearrangement uses TRBV18 and TRBJ1-2, with 10 bases matching TRBD1. Germline CDR1 is KGHSH and CDR2 is LQKENI. Unmatched junction bases numbered 7, after V lost 6 bases and J lost 3 bases. The CDR3 consists of 15 residues. CDR3 loop: CASSKPGTGDYGYTF. The CDR3 nucleotides are TGTGCCAGCTCGAAACCGGGGACAGGGGACTATGGCTACACCTTC. Full variable domain (rest looked up from reference TRBV18 and TRBJ1-2): NAGVMQNPRHLVRRRGQEARLRCSPMKGHSHVYWYRQLPEEGLKFMVYLQKENIIDESGMPKERFSAEFPKEGPSILRIQQVVRGDSAAYFCASSKPGTGDYGYTFGSGTRLTVV.

This chain uses TRBV6-5 with TRBJ1-2; 7 bases map to TRBD1. CDR3 length equals 13 residues. CDR1 is MNHEY and CDR2 is SVGAGI in the germline V gene. J gave up 8 bases and V 8 bases, and 11 bases lay outside the gene matches. The CDR3 region is CASQRDSTDGYTF. CDR3 coding DNA: TGTGCCAGCCAAAGGGACAGCACGGACGGCTACACCTTC.

The chain uses TRBV24-1 and TRBJ2-1, with D maybe TRBD2 (5 bases). The V gene lost 3 bases and the J gene lost 9 bases, with 17 bases spanning the gap. The CDR3 is 15 residues long. Per germline, CDR1 KGHDR and CDR2 SFDVKD. The CDR3 nucleotides are TGTGCCACCAGTGATCCCGCCACGGGGAGACCTGAGCAGTTCTTC. Translating gives CATSDPATGRPEQFF.

The chain employs TRBV7-9 and TRBJ1-6; a weak D match, TRBD1 (5 bases). This CDR3 contains 15 residues. Germline-derived CDR1 and CDR2 are SEHNR and FQNEAQ (reference sequence). Trimming took 5 bases from V and 10 from J, leaving 18 bases between them. The CDR3 DNA sequence: TGTGCCAGCAGCGCCCGGGTCAGGGAGGGATCACCCCTCCACTTT. Translation gives CASSARVREGSPLHF.

This chain connects TRBV28 to TRBJ1-2, with 9 bases identical to TRBD1. The CDR3 contains 16 residues. The junction had 12 bases not matched to a gene; V was cut back by 6 bases and J by 4 bases. CDR1 and CDR2 (germline): MDHEN, SYDVKM. The CDR3 DNA reads as TGTGCCAGCAGCCGCCGCCCCGCACAGGGGGCCTATGGCTACACCTTC. It codes for CASSRRPAQGAYGYTF.

The gene calls are TRBV11-2 and TRBJ2-7; D unclear. Germline V gene lookup returns CDR1 SGHAT and CDR2 FQNNGV. This CDR3 contains 16 residues. Trimming cost V 0 bases and J 2 bases, with 14 bases left between them. The CDR3 is CASSLDPRIQTYEQYF. The DNA for the CDR3 is TGTGCCAGCAGCTTAGACCCAAGAATTCAGACCTACGAGCAGTACTTC. Complete variable domain (other parts from reference TRBV11-2 and TRBJ2-7): EAGVAQSPRYKIIEKRQSVAFWCNPISGHATLYWYQQILGQGPKLLIQFQNNGVVDDSQLPKDRFSAERLKGVDSTLKIQPAKLEDSAVYLCASSLDPRIQTYEQYFGPGTRLTVT.

This clone was recorded once. The chain is built from TRBV19 and TRBJ1-2, with D tentatively TRBD1 (5 bases). This CDR3 contains 14 residues. V lost 5 bases, J lost 2 bases, and 12 bases lay in between. CDR1 LNHDA and CDR2 SQIVND come from the germline V gene (reference sequence). CDR3 sequence reads: CASSAGQTNYGYTF. DNA of the CDR3: TGTGCCAGTAGTGCAGGGCAGACCAACTATGGCTACACCTTC.

This sequence joins TRBV20-1 and TRBJ1-1; D remains ambiguous. The ends were cut back, 3 bases at V and 5 bases at J, with 16 bases in the middle. Germline lookup yields CDR1 DFQATT and CDR2 SNEGSKA (reference sequence). The CDR3 length is 14 residues. The CDR3 protein is CSASEVWEFTEAFF. For the CDR3, the DNA is TGCAGTGCTAGTGAGGTTTGGGAGTTTACTGAAGCTTTCTTT.

The chain carries TRBV18 and TRBJ1-1; TRBD1 matches 8 bases. Trimming cost V 5 bases and J 4 bases; bases outside gene matches: 18. CDR3 length equals 18 residues. Germline CDR1 is KGHSH and CDR2 is LQKENI. CDR3 nucleotides: TGTGCCAGCTCATCTACAGGGGGTGGAGGTAGTCCGTCCACTGAAGCTTTCTTT. This translates into CASSSTGGGGSPSTEAFF.

The rearrangement uses TRBV2 and TRBJ1-4; 9 bases fit TRBD1. In germline, CDR1 is SNHLY, CDR2 FYNNEI. The CDR3 is made up of 15 amino acids. V gave up 8 bases and J gave up 6 bases; unmatched junction bases: 10. The CDR3: CASCTRGQGDEKLFF. The CDR3 nucleotides read TGTGCCAGCTGCACCCGGGGACAGGGTGATGAAAAACTGTTTTTT. Combining the CDR3 with reference TRBV2 and TRBJ1-4 gives the whole variable domain EPEVTQTPSHQVTQMGQEVILRCVPISNHLYFYWYRQILGQKVEFLVSFYNNEISEKSEIFDDQFSVERPDGSNFTLKIRSTKLEDSAMYFCASCTRGQGDEKLFFGSGTQLSVL.

CDR3 DNA: TGTGCCAGCTCACCACCCAACAGCGGGGGCCGGTACGAGCAGTACTTC. This encodes CASSPPNSGGRYEQYF. V gene TRBV18 combines with J gene TRBJ2-7; 8 nucleotides match TRBD2. CDR1 is KGHSH and CDR2 is LQKENI in the germline V gene. This CDR3 spans 16 amino acids. V gave up 0 bases and J gave up 4 bases; unmatched junction bases: 8.

The rearrangement uses TRBV28 and TRBJ1-1; D is unclear. The germline CDR1 and CDR2 sequences are MDHEN and SYDVKM. The germline V and J ends were trimmed by 3 bases and 1 base, with 6 bases remaining between them. The CDR3 totals 13 residues. In nucleotides, the CDR3 is TGTGCCAGCAGTTTGGAGGAGAACACTGAAGCTTTCTTT. It encodes CASSLEENTEAFF.

The table lists this clone with a count of one. The chain links TRBV2 to TRBJ2-1, with D possibly TRBD2 on 5 matching bases. Germline loops: CDR1 SNHLY, CDR2 FYNNEI. The length of the CDR3 is 12 residues. Trimming removed 6 bases at V and 7 bases at J, with 10 bases between. CDR3 protein: CASRWTLNEQFF. As DNA, the CDR3 is TGTGCCAGCAGGTGGACTCTTAATGAGCAGTTCTTC.

The V call is TRBV7-2, the J call TRBJ2-4, with 7 bases fitting TRBD1. Germline values: CDR1 SGHTA, CDR2 FQGNSA. The CDR3 has 16 amino acids. The junction had 12 bases not matched to a gene; V was cut back by 4 bases and J by 6 bases. The CDR3 nucleotides read TGTGCCAGCAGCTCCTCCTCCTACAGGGGTGCAAACATTCAGTACTTC. This encodes CASSSSSYRGANIQYF. Looking up the rest from reference TRBV7-2 and TRBJ2-4 gives the full variable domain: GAGVSQSPSNKVTEKGKDVELRCDPISGHTALYWYRQSLGQGLEFLIYFQGNSAPDKSGLPSDRFSAERTGGSVSTLTIQRTQQEDSAVYLCASSSSSYRGANIQYFGAGTRLSVL.

This clone was detected once. CDR3 amino acids: CATSAGGQGYQPQHF. Written as DNA, the CDR3 is TGTGCCACCAGTGCGGGGGGACAGGGGTATCAGCCCCAGCATTTT. The chain combines TRBV24-1 with TRBJ1-5; TRBD1 matches at 10 bases. The trim removed 5 bases at V and 5 bases at J, leaving 5 bases unmatched. CDR3 length equals 15 residues. The germline V gene has CDR1 KGHDR and CDR2 SFDVKD.

The chain uses TRBV6-6 and TRBJ2-3, with 9 bases that match TRBD1. Germline V CDR1 and CDR2: MNHNY, SVGAGI (reference sequence). The CDR3 spans 15 residues. J gave up 4 bases and V 2 bases, and 4 bases lay outside the gene matches. CDR3 bases: TGTGCCAGCAGTTACGGGACAGGGCTGGCAGATACGCAGTATTTT. The encoded protein is CASSYGTGLADTQYF.

V is TRBV5-1 and J is TRBJ2-3, with TRBD2 matching over 9 bases. Trimming took 1 base from V and 5 from J; bases not matched to a gene: 5. The V gene's germline CDR1 is SGHRS and CDR2 YFSETQ. The CDR3 spans 15 residues. The CDR3 protein is CASSLWASGKDTQYF. As DNA, the CDR3 is TGCGCCAGCAGCTTGTGGGCTAGCGGGAAAGATACGCAGTATTTT.

The table lists this clone with a count of one. CDR3: CASSLWGADSTDTQYF. DNA of the CDR3: TGTGCCAGCAGTTTATGGGGGGCGGACTCCACAGATACGCAGTATTTT. The chain combines TRBV28 with TRBJ2-3, with D tentatively TRBD1 (6 bases). The CDR3 consists of 16 residues. V gave up 0 bases and J gave up 2 bases, with 12 bases separating them. Germline V gives CDR1 MDHEN, CDR2 SYDVKM.

This chain joins TRBV28 and TRBJ1-1; D call uncertain. V was shortened by 2 bases and J by 1 base, with 14 bases between the two germline ends. The CDR3 is 16 amino acids. CDR1 MDHEN and CDR2 SYDVKM come from the germline V gene. The CDR3, as DNA: TGTGCCAGCAGTTTACCATCCATCCGCAGGAACACTGAAGCTTTCTTT. This translates into CASSLPSIRRNTEAFF.

Notes on this clone: The same CDR3 also results from other DNA sequences found in this sample. V and J are TRBV28 and TRBJ1-1; possible D gene TRBD1, 5 bases. The CDR3 covers 14 residues. Per the germline V gene, CDR1 is MDHEN and CDR2 is SYDVKM. Trimming took off 3 bases at V and 0 bases at J, with 8 bases between the two ends. The CDR3 bases are TGTGCCAGCAGTTTGGGGGGGATGAACACTGAAGCTTTCTTT. Protein product: CASSLGGMNTEAFF. Drawing the rest from reference TRBV28 and TRBJ1-1, the complete variable domain is DVKVTQSSRYLVKRTGEKVFLECVQDMDHENMFWYRQDPGLGLRLIYFSYDVKMKEKGDIPEGYSVSREKKERFSLILESASTNQTSMYLCASSLGGMNTEAFFGQGTRLTVV.

The chain carries TRBV5-1 and TRBJ1-2; 7 bases are a match to TRBD1. This CDR3 comprises 14 residues. Trimming at V came to 4 bases and at J to 3 bases, leaving 6 bases not matched to a gene. CDR1 is SGHRS, CDR2 YFSETQ, per germline. CDR3 bases: TGCGCCAGCAGCCCCTTAGACAGGGACTATGGCTACACCTTC. Encoded protein: CASSPLDRDYGYTF.

This sequence joins TRBV7-3 and TRBJ2-3, with 8 nucleotides matching TRBD2. Trimming cost V 5 bases and J 2 bases; bases outside gene matches: 12. The CDR3 extends over 17 amino acids. The germline V gene encodes CDR1 SGHTA and CDR2 FQGTGA. In DNA form, the CDR3 reads TGTGCCAGCAGCCCCGAAGGGACTAGTCAGTCCACAGATACGCAGTATTTT. Translated: CASSPEGTSQSTDTQYF.

J is TRBJ2-1 and V is TRBV28; D may be TRBD1 or TRBD2 (6 bases each). CDR1 and CDR2 (germline): MDHEN, SYDVKM. The CDR3 spans 13 residues. CDR3 sequence (DNA): TGTGGGGCCCGGGGGCGCTCCTACAATGAGCAGTTCTTC. Protein product: CGARGRSYNEQFF. Variable domain in full (rest from reference TRBV28 and TRBJ2-1): DVKVTQSSRYLVKRTGEKVFLECVQDMDHENMFWYRQDPGLGLRLIYFSYDVKMKEKGDIPEGYSVSREKKERFSLILESASTNQTSMYLCGARGRSYNEQFFGPGTRLTVL.

Of note for this clone: Other DNA sequences in this specimen translate into the identical CDR3. This rearrangement joins TRBV7-2 to TRBJ2-5; tentatively, D is TRBD1 (5 bases). The germline gives CDR1 SGHTA, CDR2 FQGNSA. The CDR3 length is 14 residues. V gave up 0 bases and J gave up 4 bases, with 9 bases separating them. The CDR3 is CASSLAGRGETQYF. CDR3 in DNA: TGTGCCAGCAGCTTAGCGGGTAGGGGAGAGACCCAGTACTTC.

This clone showed up just once. The chain links TRBV23-1 to TRBJ1-2; TRBD1 aligns across 9 bases. TRBV23-1 qualifies as an ORF whose function is uncertain. This CDR3 region has 11 residues. The junction had 2 bases not matched to a gene; V was cut back by 8 bases and J by 7 bases. The CDR3 region has the DNA TGCGCCAGCGGACAGGGGTCTGGCTACACCTTC. Its translation: CASGQGSGYTF.

The rearrangement links TRBV28 to TRBJ2-1, with D possibly called TRBD1 or TRBD2 (7 bases each). There are 15 residues in the CDR3. V lost 5 bases and J lost 6, with 17 bases in between. The V gene's germline CDR1 is MDHEN and CDR2 SYDVKM. The CDR3 reads CASSQGGSRFNEQFF. In nucleotides, the CDR3 is TGTGCCAGCAGTCAGGGGGGGTCACGTTTCAATGAGCAGTTCTTC.

V is TRBV19 and J is TRBJ1-2; 7 nucleotides match TRBD1. V shed 6 bases, J shed 0 bases, and the junction held 4 bases outside the gene matches. The CDR3 sequence is 14 residues long. CDR1 LNHDA and CDR2 SQIVND come from the germline V gene (reference sequence). The CDR3 bases are TGTGCCAGTAGCGACAGGGTGACTAACTATGGCTACACCTTC. Translating gives CASSDRVTNYGYTF.

The V and J genes are TRBV9 and TRBJ2-3; unclear D gene. Germline lookup yields CDR1 SGDLS and CDR2 YYNGEE. V was shortened by 0 bases and J by 0 bases, with 11 bases between the two germline ends. The CDR3 is 16 residues long. The CDR3 protein is CASSVGIGRSTDTQYF. The CDR3 bases are TGTGCCAGCAGCGTAGGGATAGGGCGGAGCACAGATACGCAGTATTTT.

V usage is TRBV19 and J usage is TRBJ2-7; a weak D match, TRBD2 (6 bases). Germline CDR1 LNHDA, CDR2 SQIVND (reference sequence). The CDR3 spans 14 residues. Trimming shortened V by 5 bases and J by 3 bases, and 14 bases separated the two germline ends. CDR3 amino acids: CASSSPGLYYEQYF. The CDR3 DNA reads TGTGCCAGTAGTTCCCCGGGACTGTACTACGAGCAGTACTTC.